The 30 T cell receptor beta chains given below trace back to one sample, sequenced in a study of shared clonotypes between healthy human individuals. The method was immunoSEQ multiplex PCR; TCRdb's version includes in-frame clones alone and lacks a portion of them. The sample records 560,000 or so clones, 95% to 96% being singletons. Naive CD8 populations comprised CD45RO-negative cells positively selected for CCR7, excluding terminally differentiated effector memory CD45RA+ cells. Specimen: naive CD8+ T cells sorted from blood. Every receptor here comes from a woman aged 25 to 39 in good health.

This chain links TRBV14 with TRBJ2-7; the match to TRBD2 covers 10 bases. The CDR3 covers 16 residues. Per germline, CDR1 SGHDN and CDR2 FVKESK. J lost 3 bases, V lost 1 base, and 6 bases had no gene match. CDR3 sequence reads: CASSQGRTSGDYEQYF. The CDR3 DNA reads TGTGCCAGCAGCCAAGGAAGGACTAGCGGAGACTACGAGCAGTACTTC.

This rearrangement joins TRBV5-6 to TRBJ2-1; D perhaps matches TRBD1 (6 bases). The ends were cut back, 0 bases at V and 0 bases at J, with 13 bases in the middle. From germline, CDR1 is SGHDT and CDR2 YYEEEE. The CDR3 length is 17 residues. The CDR3 DNA follows: TGTGCCAGCAGCTTGGCGACAGGCAGGTTCTCCTACAATGAGCAGTTCTTC. Translated, it gives CASSLATGRFSYNEQFF.

The genes are TRBV4-1 and TRBJ1-5, with D possibly being TRBD1 (5 bases). The V gene lost 0 bases and the J gene lost 2 bases, with 8 bases spanning the gap. This CDR3 contains 15 residues. From germline, CDR1 is MGHRA and CDR2 YSYEKL. CDR3 DNA sequence: TGCGCCAGCAGCCAAGATTTGGGGGGCAATCAGCCCCAGCATTTT. Translating gives CASSQDLGGNQPQHF.

This clone was recorded only once. J is TRBJ2-7 and V is TRBV7-2, with a tentative D call TRBD2 (5 bases). The CDR3 is made up of 15 amino acids. V was shortened by 4 bases and J by 3 bases, with 16 bases between the two germline ends. Germline V gene lookup returns CDR1 SGHTA and CDR2 FQGNSA. The DNA of the CDR3 is TGTGCCAGCAGCTCTCCGTTTGACTACCGCTACGAGCAGTACTTC. Translated: CASSSPFDYRYEQYF.

Worth noting for this clone: Different DNA sequences within this sample yield the same CDR3. V gene TRBV9 combines with J gene TRBJ2-7; D not resolved. Germline loops: CDR1 SGDLS, CDR2 YYNGEE. Trimming took 0 bases from V and 0 from J, leaving 7 bases between them. The CDR3 is made up of 14 amino acids. CDR3 bases: TGTGCCAGCAGCGTAGGCGGCAGCTCCTACGAGCAGTACTTC. It translates to CASSVGGSSYEQYF.

The chain combines TRBV28 with TRBJ1-4; tentative D call: TRBD1 (5 bases). V was pared by 6 bases and J by 0 bases, with 11 bases between. The CDR3 is 15 residues long. Germline V CDR1 and CDR2: MDHEN, SYDVKM. DNA of the CDR3: TGTGCCAGCAGGTTGACAGCTGCAACTAATGAAAAACTGTTTTTT. Its translation is CASRLTAATNEKLFF.

Here the CDR3 DNA reads TGTGCCAGCAGTCCGTCAGTATTTGGGTCCTACGAGCAGTACTTC. It yields the protein CASSPSVFGSYEQYF. The V and J genes are TRBV7-2 and TRBJ2-7; no clear D. V was shortened by 6 bases and J by 1 base, with 16 bases between the two germline ends. Germline V CDR1 and CDR2: SGHTA, FQGNSA. The length of the CDR3 is 15 residues.

This sequence joins TRBV7-6 and TRBJ2-1; 8 nucleotides line up with TRBD1. Germline values: CDR1 SGHVS, CDR2 FNYEAQ. V gave up 5 bases and J gave up 4 bases; unmatched junction bases: 7. CDR3 length equals 15 residues. The CDR3 loop is CASSRDRYIYNEQFF. CDR3 nucleotide sequence: TGTGCCAGCAGCAGGGACAGGTATATTTACAATGAGCAGTTCTTC.

The V and J genes are TRBV4-1 and TRBJ2-1, with 13 bases identical to TRBD2. Germline trimming cut 4 bases from V and 7 bases from J; bases unmatched to any gene: 7. Germline lookup yields CDR1 MGHRA and CDR2 YSYEKL. CDR3 size: 16 residues. DNA of the CDR3: TGCGCCAGCAGCCCTCACGGACTAGCGGGAGTTAATGAGCAGTTCTTC. Residues: CASSPHGLAGVNEQFF.

This rearrangement joins TRBV27 to TRBJ2-3, with TRBD2 matching 9 bases. The germline CDR1 and CDR2 sequences are MNHEY and SMNVEV (reference sequence). V was pared by 3 bases and J by 3 bases, with 4 bases of the junction left unmatched. This CDR3 region has 15 residues. DNA for the CDR3: TGTGCCAGCAGTTTTACGGCGGGAGGGACAGATACGCAGTATTTT. Amino acid sequence: CASSFTAGGTDTQYF.

The rearrangement joins TRBV28 to TRBJ2-7; 9 bases fit TRBD2. The germline V gene encodes CDR1 MDHEN and CDR2 SYDVKM. The CDR3 sequence is 18 residues long. The junction had 13 bases not matched to a gene; V was cut back by 3 bases and J by 1 base. The CDR3 sequence is CASSFPLTSGGPSYEQYF. CDR3 in DNA: TGTGCCAGCAGTTTCCCTTTGACTAGCGGAGGACCTTCCTACGAGCAGTACTTC.

The V and J genes are TRBV11-2 and TRBJ2-3; D remains ambiguous. This CDR3 spans 15 amino acids. V lost 1 base and J 4 bases, leaving 12 bases between the germline ends. Germline lookup yields CDR1 SGHAT and CDR2 FQNNGV. CDR3 amino acids: CASSLGGEIADTQYF. CDR3 sequence (DNA): TGTGCCAGCAGCTTAGGCGGAGAGATCGCAGATACGCAGTATTTT. Supplemented by reference TRBV11-2 and TRBJ2-3, the full variable domain reads EAGVAQSPRYKIIEKRQSVAFWCNPISGHATLYWYQQILGQGPKLLIQFQNNGVVDDSQLPKDRFSAERLKGVDSTLKIQPAKLEDSAVYLCASSLGGEIADTQYFGPGTRLTVL.

The chain has TRBV5-4 and TRBJ2-7; TRBD2 is a possible D gene (6 bases). CDR3 length: 13 amino acids. In germline, CDR1 is SGHNT, CDR2 YYREEE (reference sequence). V was pared by 2 bases and J by 11 bases, with 17 bases between. The CDR3, as DNA: TGTGCCAGCAGCTTCGGCGGGGCAACCCGGGAGTACTTC. Translated: CASSFGGATREYF.

V and J are TRBV11-2 and TRBJ2-5, with a possible D match to TRBD1 (5 bases). Trimming took 5 bases from V and 2 from J, leaving 6 bases between them. The germline V gene encodes CDR1 SGHAT and CDR2 FQNNGV. The CDR3 runs to 12 residues. The CDR3 sequence is CASSPGQETQYF. CDR3 coding DNA: TGTGCCAGCAGCCCAGGGCAAGAGACCCAGTACTTC.

V gene TRBV29-1 combines with J gene TRBJ2-5, with 8 bases matching TRBD1. The CDR3 spans 14 residues. With 5 bases clipped from V and 4 bases from J, the junction kept 9 bases outside the gene matches. Germline-derived CDR1 and CDR2 are SQVTM and ANQGSEA. The CDR3 nucleotides read TGCAGCGTTCCACCAACAGGGGGGCGAGAGACCCAGTACTTC. Translated, it gives CSVPPTGGRETQYF.

The chain combines TRBV6-1 with TRBJ1-1, with 7 bases identical to TRBD1. Trimming removed 3 bases from V and 8 bases from J; junction bases left unmatched: 6. Germline assignment: CDR1 MNHNS and CDR2 SASEGT. The CDR3 loop spans 13 amino acids. The CDR3 loop is CASSDRQGLEAFF. The CDR3 nucleotides are TGTGCCAGCAGTGATAGACAGGGATTGGAAGCTTTCTTT.

The chain joins TRBV7-9 to TRBJ2-3; the match to TRBD1 covers 8 bases. The ends lost 3 bases at V and 6 bases at J; junction bases unmatched: 8. This CDR3 contains 15 residues. CDR1 is SEHNR, CDR2 FQNEAQ, per germline (reference sequence). CDR3 DNA: TGTGCCAGCAGCTTCGGGCAGGGGGCTTCGGATACGCAGTATTTT. This translates into CASSFGQGASDTQYF. The variable domain in full, completed from reference TRBV7-9 and TRBJ2-3, reads DTGVSQNPRHKITKRGQNVTFRCDPISEHNRLYWYRQTLGQGPEFLTYFQNEAQLEKSRLLSDRFSAERPKGSFSTLEIQRTEQGDSAMYLCASSFGQGASDTQYFGPGTRLTVL.

V is TRBV7-9 and J is TRBJ2-7; TRBD1 aligns across 7 bases. V was pared by 1 base and J by 3 bases, with 6 bases of the junction left unmatched. The CDR3 has 15 amino acids. Germline V gene lookup returns CDR1 SEHNR and CDR2 FQNEAQ (reference sequence). CDR3 nucleotides: TGTGCCAGCAGCTTAGGTCAGGGGGTTAACTACGAGCAGTACTTC. Amino acids: CASSLGQGVNYEQYF.

In this sample, this clone turned up a few times. As DNA, the CDR3 is TGCAGTGCTAGACGAAACACTGAAGCTTTCTTT. As protein: CSARRNTEAFF. The chain uses TRBV20-1 and TRBJ1-1; D ambiguous. This CDR3 contains 11 residues. The ends were cut back, 2 bases at V and 2 bases at J, with 3 bases in the middle. Germline V gene lookup returns CDR1 DFQATT and CDR2 SNEGSKA (reference sequence).

This chain connects TRBV5-6 to TRBJ2-7; D possibly corresponds to TRBD2 (6 bases). The germline CDR1 and CDR2 sequences are SGHDT and YYEEEE. V gave up 0 bases and J gave up 3 bases, with 10 bases separating them. This CDR3 region has 14 residues. The CDR3, as DNA: TGTGCCAGCAGCTTGGAGGGACTCCACTACGAGCAGTACTTC. It encodes CASSLEGLHYEQYF.

The rearrangement uses TRBV28 and TRBJ2-1; 9 positions agree with TRBD1. The CDR3 contains 16 residues. V gave up 5 bases and J gave up 7 bases; unmatched junction bases: 12. Germline CDR1 and CDR2: MDHEN and SYDVKM. The CDR3 DNA is TGTGCCAGCAGTACTATCACAGGGGGCGCGCGAAATGAGCAGTTCTTC. Its translation: CASSTITGGARNEQFF.

The rearrangement uses TRBV27 and TRBJ2-7; 11 bases align to TRBD2. With V trimmed by 0 bases and J by 5 bases, 0 bases remained unmatched. Germline CDR1 is MNHEY and CDR2 is SMNVEV (reference sequence). The CDR3 totals 14 residues. Here the CDR3 DNA reads TGTGCCAGCAGTTTATCACTAGCGGGAGACGAGCAGTACTTC. Its translation is CASSLSLAGDEQYF.

This clone was counted once. The chain links TRBV5-4 to TRBJ1-2; TRBD1 matches 10 bases. Looked up from germline, CDR1 is SGHNT and CDR2 is YYREEE (reference sequence). There are 14 residues in the CDR3. Trimming cost V 4 bases and J 5 bases; bases outside gene matches: 5. Written as DNA, the CDR3 is TGTGCCAGCAGCCAGGACAGGGGGGGGTATGGCTACACCTTC. Amino acid sequence: CASSQDRGGYGYTF.

The chain carries TRBV10-2 and TRBJ2-5, with 15 bases matching TRBD2. CDR1 is WSHSY and CDR2 is SAAADI in the germline V gene. After removal of 0 bases from V and 5 bases from J, the junction contained 10 bases not matched to a gene. This CDR3 has 19 amino acids. CDR3 nucleotide sequence: TGCGCCAGCAGTGAGTCCGGACTAGCGGGAGGGCCGTGGGATGAGACCCAGTACTTC. Encoded protein: CASSESGLAGGPWDETQYF.

V and J are TRBV28 and TRBJ2-1; a weak D match, TRBD2 (6 bases). Germline CDR1 MDHEN, CDR2 SYDVKM. V lost 1 base, J lost 8 bases, and 12 bases lay in between. The CDR3 contains 14 residues. CDR3 sequence: CASSLYGSDDEQFF. CDR3 sequence (DNA): TGTGCCAGCAGTTTATACGGGAGCGATGATGAGCAGTTCTTC.

The genes are TRBV6-1 and TRBJ2-7; 7 nucleotides match TRBD1. Trimming cost V 0 bases and J 1 base; bases outside gene matches: 9. The CDR3 has 17 amino acids. Looked up from germline, CDR1 is MNHNS and CDR2 is SASEGT. CDR3 nucleotide sequence: TGTGCCAGCAGTGAAGCGAGAGACAGGGCGAGGTCCTACGAGCAGTACTTC. This codes for CASSEARDRARSYEQYF.

With respect to this clone: At the DNA level, this CDR3 is encoded by other sequences in the same sample as well. The chain is built from TRBV19 and TRBJ1-5; TRBD1 agrees at 9 bases. Germline V gene lookup returns CDR1 LNHDA and CDR2 SQIVND (reference sequence). The ends lost 3 bases at V and 5 bases at J; junction bases unmatched: 2. This CDR3 comprises 14 residues. The CDR3 nucleotides are TGTGCCAGTAGTATCGGACAGGGGTATCAGCCCCAGCATTTT. This translates into CASSIGQGYQPQHF.

This chain links TRBV5-1 with TRBJ2-7; either TRBD1 or TRBD2 may fit D (5 bases each). The CDR3 sequence is 13 residues long. Germline V gives CDR1 SGHRS, CDR2 YFSETQ. With 4 bases removed from V and 3 bases from J, the gap between germline ends came to 11 bases. CDR3 bases: TGCGCCAGCAGCGAGGGGATACTCTACGAGCAGTACTTC. Its translation: CASSEGILYEQYF.

The V gene is TRBV28, the J gene TRBJ2-1; tentatively, D is TRBD1 (6 bases). The CDR3 totals 14 residues. Germline V lookup: CDR1 MDHEN, CDR2 SYDVKM. V shed 2 bases and J shed 9 bases, with 14 bases lying between them. The CDR3 reads CASSLMGMTGEQFF. In nucleotides, the CDR3 is TGTGCCAGCAGTTTAATGGGCATGACAGGTGAGCAGTTCTTC.

The chain recombines TRBV28 with TRBJ1-1; D gene unclear. The CDR3 is made up of 14 amino acids. V was shortened by 6 bases and J by 3 bases, with 14 bases between the two germline ends. Germline-derived CDR1 and CDR2 are MDHEN and SYDVKM. The chain's CDR3 is CASRGDTVYTEAFF. The CDR3 nucleotides read TGTGCCAGCAGGGGTGACACAGTCTACACTGAAGCTTTCTTT.